The clone carrying this TCR beta chain was seen a few times. The antigen is undetermined. Amplification targeted the TCR beta CDR3 regions, with RNA transcripts as the source material. The workflow started with a first-round RT-PCR run with HTBI primers and then moved on to a second-round multiplex PCR. TCRdb independently ran MiXCR on the multiplex PCR reads; one entry per CDR3 protein. The sample has under 250,000 distinct CDR3 sequences; under 30% are singletons. The data are from a study of Graves' ophthalmopathy and Graves' hyperthyroidism. Trimming took 8 bases from V and 4 from J, leaving 14 bases between them. Germline V gives CDR1 DFQATT, CDR2 SNEGSKA (reference sequence). This CDR3 region has 13 residues. Ophthalmopathic donors had moderate-to-severe activity, CAS ≥3 and NOSPECS ≥4, with disease that had lasted under 3 months. Diagnostic conclusions were grounded in clinical symptoms, serum thyroxine, TRAb, thyroid ultrasound and orbital computed tomography. What supplied the PBMCs was roughly 10 ml of fresh peripheral blood.

Study observations and caveats: The model forecast ophthalmopathy progression, reaching roughly 64% sensitivity and 72% to 80% specificity.

Sequenced material: peripheral blood. The sequence came from a man aged 50-59 years with Graves' ophthalmopathy. The V call is TRBV20-1, the J call TRBJ2-2, with a weak D call TRBD2 (5 bases). CDR3 sequence (DNA): TGCAGTCCCGTGGACGCGGGCACCGGGGAGCTGTTTTTT. Translated, it gives CSPVDAGTGELFF.